The table lists the clone carrying this TCR beta chain with a count of one. The antigen remains undetermined. This specimen belongs to a study of T cell responses to AZD1222 COVID-19 vaccine. The overall study: Combined were second doses at about 4 or about 12 weeks. Notes on the study in general: Two doses of AZD1222 preceded a rise in Spike-specific TCR breadth and depth.

Only in-frame clones appear in the TCRdb table, and some are missing; sequencing was by immunoSEQ multiplex PCR. Seen here are 75,000 to 100,000 clones, 80% to 90% observed once, and the top ten hold around 1.6%. Trimming removed 4 bases from V and 0 bases from J; junction bases left unmatched: 6. The CDR3 has 17 amino acids. In germline, CDR1 is LGHNA, CDR2 YNFKEQ. The gene calls are TRBV4-2 and TRBJ1-5; 10 bases match TRBD1. The sample was peripheral blood, taken on day 0 of AZD1222 vaccination. The receptor's source is an adult in good health. The CDR3, as DNA: TGTGCCAGCAGCCCCAACCGGGACAGGGGTAGCAATCAGCCCCAGCATTTT. It yields the protein CASSPNRDRGSNQPQHF.